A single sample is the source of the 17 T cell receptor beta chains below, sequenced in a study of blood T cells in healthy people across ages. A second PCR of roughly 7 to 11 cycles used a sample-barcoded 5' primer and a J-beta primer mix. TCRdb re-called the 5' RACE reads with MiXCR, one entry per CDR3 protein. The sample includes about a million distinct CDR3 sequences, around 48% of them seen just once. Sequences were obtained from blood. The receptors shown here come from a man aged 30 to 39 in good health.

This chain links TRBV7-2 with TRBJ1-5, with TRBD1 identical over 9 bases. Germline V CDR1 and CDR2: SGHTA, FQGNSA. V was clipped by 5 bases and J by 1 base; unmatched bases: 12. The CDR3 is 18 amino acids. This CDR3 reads CASSVEPTGGTSNQPQHF. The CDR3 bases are TGTGCCAGCAGCGTGGAGCCGACAGGGGGAACGAGCAATCAGCCCCAGCATTTT.

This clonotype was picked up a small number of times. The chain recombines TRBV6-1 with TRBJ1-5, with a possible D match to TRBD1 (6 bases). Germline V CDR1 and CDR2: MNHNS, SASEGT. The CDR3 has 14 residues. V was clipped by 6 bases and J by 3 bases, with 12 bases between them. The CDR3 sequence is CASRAGTTNQPQHF. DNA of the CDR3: TGTGCCAGCAGGGCTGGGACAACCAATCAGCCCCAGCATTTT.

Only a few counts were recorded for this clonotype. The CDR3 region is CASSTYRAANEQFF. CDR3 coding DNA: TGTGCCAGCAGCACCTACCGGGCAGCCAATGAGCAGTTCTTC. The rearrangement links TRBV11-1 to TRBJ2-1; D not resolved. The CDR3 contains 14 residues. Germline loops: CDR1 SGHAT, CDR2 FQDESV (reference sequence). The V end lost 5 bases, the J end lost 6 bases, and 14 bases lay between the germline ends.

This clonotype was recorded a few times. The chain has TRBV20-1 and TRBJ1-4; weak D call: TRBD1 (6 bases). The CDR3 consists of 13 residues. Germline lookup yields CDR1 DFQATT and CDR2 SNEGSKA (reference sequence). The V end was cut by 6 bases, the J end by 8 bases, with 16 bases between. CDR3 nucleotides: TGCAGTGCACCTACAGGGAGAGACGAAAAACTGTTTTTT. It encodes CSAPTGRDEKLFF.

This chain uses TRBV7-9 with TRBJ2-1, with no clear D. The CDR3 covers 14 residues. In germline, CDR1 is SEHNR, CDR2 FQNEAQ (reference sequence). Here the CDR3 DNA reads TGTACCATCCGTGGTGGCGAATCCTACAATGAGCAGTTCTTC. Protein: CTIRGGESYNEQFF.

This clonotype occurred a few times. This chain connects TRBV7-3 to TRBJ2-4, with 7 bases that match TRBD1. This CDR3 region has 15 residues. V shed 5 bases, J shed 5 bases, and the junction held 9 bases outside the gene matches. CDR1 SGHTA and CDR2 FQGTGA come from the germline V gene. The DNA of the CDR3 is TGTGCCAGCAGCGAAGAGAGGACAGGAGAAAACATTCAGTACTTC. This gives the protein CASSEERTGENIQYF. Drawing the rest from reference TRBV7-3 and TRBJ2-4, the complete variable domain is GAGVSQTPSNKVTEKGKYVELRCDPISGHTALYWYRQSLGQGPEFLIYFQGTGAADDSGLPNDRFFAVRPEGSVSTLKIQRTERGDSAVYLCASSEERTGENIQYFGAGTRLSVL.

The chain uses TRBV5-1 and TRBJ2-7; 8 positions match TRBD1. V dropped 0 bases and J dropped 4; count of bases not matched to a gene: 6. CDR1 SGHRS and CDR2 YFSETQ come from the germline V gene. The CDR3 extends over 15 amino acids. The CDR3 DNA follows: TGCGCCAGCAGCTTGGCCGGACAGGGAAGGTACGAGCAGTACTTC. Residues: CASSLAGQGRYEQYF.

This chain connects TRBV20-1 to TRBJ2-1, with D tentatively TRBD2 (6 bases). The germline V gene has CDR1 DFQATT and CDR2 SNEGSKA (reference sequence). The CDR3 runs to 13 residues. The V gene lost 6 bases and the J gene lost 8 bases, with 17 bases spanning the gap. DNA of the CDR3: TGCAGTGCCAGACATCCTAGCGCCGATGAGCAGTTCTTC. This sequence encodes CSARHPSADEQFF.

In DNA, the CDR3 is TGCAGTGCTAGCCTACTAGCGGGGGGGCGCGATGAGCAGTTCTTC. Protein: CSASLLAGGRDEQFF. J is TRBJ2-1 and V is TRBV20-1; 13 bases match TRBD2. J was trimmed by 8 bases and V by 3 bases; bases with no gene match: 7. The CDR3 totals 15 residues. Germline V gene sequence: CDR1 DFQATT, CDR2 SNEGSKA (reference sequence).

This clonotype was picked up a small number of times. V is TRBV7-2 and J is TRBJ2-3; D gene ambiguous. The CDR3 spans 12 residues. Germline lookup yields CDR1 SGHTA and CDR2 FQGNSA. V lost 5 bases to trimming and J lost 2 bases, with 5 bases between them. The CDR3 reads CASSTFTDTQYF. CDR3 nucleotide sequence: TGTGCCAGCAGCACCTTCACAGATACGCAGTATTTT. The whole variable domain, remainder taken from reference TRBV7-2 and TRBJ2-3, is GAGVSQSPSNKVTEKGKDVELRCDPISGHTALYWYRQSLGQGLEFLIYFQGNSAPDKSGLPSDRFSAERTGGSVSTLTIQRTQQEDSAVYLCASSTFTDTQYFGPGTRLTVL.

The CDR3 nucleotides read TGTGCCAGCAGCCACGCGGGAGTCGCCTACGAGCAGTACTTC. The encoded protein is CASSHAGVAYEQYF. The chain couples TRBV4-2 to TRBJ2-7; 7 nucleotides align to TRBD2. The CDR3 sequence is 14 residues long. The J segment lost 2 bases and the V segment lost 3 bases, leaving 4 bases of the junction unmatched. Germline CDR1 LGHNA, CDR2 YNFKEQ.

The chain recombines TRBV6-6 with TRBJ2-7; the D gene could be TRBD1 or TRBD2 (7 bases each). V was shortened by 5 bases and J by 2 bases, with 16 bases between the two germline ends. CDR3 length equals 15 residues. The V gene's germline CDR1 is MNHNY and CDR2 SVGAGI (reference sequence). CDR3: CASSTQGGVTYEQYF. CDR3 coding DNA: TGTGCCAGCAGTACCCAGGGGGGGGTAACCTACGAGCAGTACTTC.

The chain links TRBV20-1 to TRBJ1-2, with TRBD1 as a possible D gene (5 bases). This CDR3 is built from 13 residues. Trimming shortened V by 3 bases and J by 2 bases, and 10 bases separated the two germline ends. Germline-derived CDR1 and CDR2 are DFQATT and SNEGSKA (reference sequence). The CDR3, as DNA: TGCAGTGCTAGCTTCAGGGTAAACTATGGCTACACCTTC. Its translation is CSASFRVNYGYTF.

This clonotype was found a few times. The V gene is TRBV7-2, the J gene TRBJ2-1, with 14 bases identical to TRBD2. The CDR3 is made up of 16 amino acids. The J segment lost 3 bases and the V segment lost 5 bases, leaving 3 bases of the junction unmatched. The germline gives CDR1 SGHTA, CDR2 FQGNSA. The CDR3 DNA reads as TGTGCCAGCAGCCGGACTAGCGGGGGGCACTACAATGAGCAGTTCTTC. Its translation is CASSRTSGGHYNEQFF.

The DNA for the CDR3 is TGTGCCAGCAGCCCCTCCGGTACGGTGAGCTCGGACCAGTACTTC. Translated: CASSPSGTVSSDQYF. The J gene is TRBJ2-5, the V gene TRBV3-1; D gene unclear. CDR3 length equals 15 residues. Trimming shortened V by 4 bases and J by 10 bases, and 22 bases separated the two germline ends. Germline CDR1 and CDR2: LGHDT and YNNKEL (reference sequence).

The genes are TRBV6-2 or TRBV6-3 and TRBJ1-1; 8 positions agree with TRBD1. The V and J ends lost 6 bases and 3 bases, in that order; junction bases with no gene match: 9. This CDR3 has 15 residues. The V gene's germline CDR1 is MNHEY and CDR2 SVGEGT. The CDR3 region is CASSPRQGSDTEAFF. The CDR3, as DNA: TGTGCCAGCAGCCCTAGACAGGGGTCGGACACTGAAGCTTTCTTT.

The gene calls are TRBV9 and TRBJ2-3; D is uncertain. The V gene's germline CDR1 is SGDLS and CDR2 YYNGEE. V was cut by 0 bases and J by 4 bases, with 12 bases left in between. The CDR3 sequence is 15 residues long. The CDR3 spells CASSVEGSRPDTQYF. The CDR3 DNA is TGTGCCAGCAGCGTAGAAGGTAGCCGGCCAGATACGCAGTATTTT.